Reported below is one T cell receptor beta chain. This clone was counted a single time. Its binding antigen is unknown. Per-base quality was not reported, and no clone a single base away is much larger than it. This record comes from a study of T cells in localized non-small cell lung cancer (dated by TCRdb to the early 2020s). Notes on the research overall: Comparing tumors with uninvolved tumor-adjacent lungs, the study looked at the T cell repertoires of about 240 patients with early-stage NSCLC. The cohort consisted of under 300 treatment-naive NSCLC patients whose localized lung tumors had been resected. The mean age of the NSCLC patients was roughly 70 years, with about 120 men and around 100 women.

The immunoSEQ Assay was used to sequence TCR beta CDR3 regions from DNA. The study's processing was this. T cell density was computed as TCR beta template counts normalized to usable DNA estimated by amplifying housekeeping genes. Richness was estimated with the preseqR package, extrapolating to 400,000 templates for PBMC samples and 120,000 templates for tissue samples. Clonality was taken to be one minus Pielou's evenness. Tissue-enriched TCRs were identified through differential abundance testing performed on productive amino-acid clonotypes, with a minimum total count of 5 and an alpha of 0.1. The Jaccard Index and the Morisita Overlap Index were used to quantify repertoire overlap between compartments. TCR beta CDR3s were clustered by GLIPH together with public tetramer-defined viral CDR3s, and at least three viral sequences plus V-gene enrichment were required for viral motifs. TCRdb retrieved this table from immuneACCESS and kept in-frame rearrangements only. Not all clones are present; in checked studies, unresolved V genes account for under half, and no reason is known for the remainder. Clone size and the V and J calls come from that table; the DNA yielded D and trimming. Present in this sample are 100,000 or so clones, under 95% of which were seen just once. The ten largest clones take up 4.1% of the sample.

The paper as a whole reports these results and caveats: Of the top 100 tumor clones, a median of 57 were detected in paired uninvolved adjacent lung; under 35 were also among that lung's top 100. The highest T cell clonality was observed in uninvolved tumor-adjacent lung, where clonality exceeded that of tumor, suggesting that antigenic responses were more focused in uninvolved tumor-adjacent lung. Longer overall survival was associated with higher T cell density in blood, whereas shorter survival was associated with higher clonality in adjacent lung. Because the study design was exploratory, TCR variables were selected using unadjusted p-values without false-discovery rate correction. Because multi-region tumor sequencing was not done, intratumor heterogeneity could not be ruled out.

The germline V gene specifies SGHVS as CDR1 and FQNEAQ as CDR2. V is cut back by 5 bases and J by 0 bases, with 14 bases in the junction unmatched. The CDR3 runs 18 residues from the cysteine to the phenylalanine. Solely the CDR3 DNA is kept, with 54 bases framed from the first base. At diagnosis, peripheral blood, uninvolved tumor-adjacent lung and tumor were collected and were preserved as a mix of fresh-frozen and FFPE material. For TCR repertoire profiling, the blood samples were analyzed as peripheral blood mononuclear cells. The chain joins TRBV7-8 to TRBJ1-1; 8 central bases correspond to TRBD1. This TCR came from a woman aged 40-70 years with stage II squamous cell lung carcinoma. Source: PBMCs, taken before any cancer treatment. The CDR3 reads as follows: CASSRKTGGIGVNTEAFF. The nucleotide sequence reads TGTGCCAGCAGCAGGAAAACAGGGGGTATTGGAGTGAACACTGAAGCTTTCTTT.